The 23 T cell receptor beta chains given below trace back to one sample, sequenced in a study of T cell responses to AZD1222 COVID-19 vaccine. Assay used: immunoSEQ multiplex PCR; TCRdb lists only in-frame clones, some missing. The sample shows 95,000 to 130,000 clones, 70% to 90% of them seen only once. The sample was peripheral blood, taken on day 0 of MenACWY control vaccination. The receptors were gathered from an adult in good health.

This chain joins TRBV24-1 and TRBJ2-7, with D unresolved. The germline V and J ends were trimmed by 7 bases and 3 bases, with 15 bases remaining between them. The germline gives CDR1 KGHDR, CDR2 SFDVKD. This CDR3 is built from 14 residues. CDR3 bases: TGTGCCACCAGAGTGCCACCAACCTTCTACGAGCAGTACTTC. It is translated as CATRVPPTFYEQYF.

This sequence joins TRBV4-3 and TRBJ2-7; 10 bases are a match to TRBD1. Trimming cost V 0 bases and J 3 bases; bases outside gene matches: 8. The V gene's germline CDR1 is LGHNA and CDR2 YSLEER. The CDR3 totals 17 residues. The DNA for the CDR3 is TGCGCCAGCAGCCAAGATGCTTCGGGGACAGGGGACTACGAGCAGTACTTC. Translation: CASSQDASGTGDYEQYF.

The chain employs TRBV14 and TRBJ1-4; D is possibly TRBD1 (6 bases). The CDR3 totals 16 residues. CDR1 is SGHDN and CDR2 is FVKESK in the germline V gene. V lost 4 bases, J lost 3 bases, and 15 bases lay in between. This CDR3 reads CASSRLQTGANEKLFF. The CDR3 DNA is TGTGCCAGCAGCCGATTACAGACAGGCGCTAATGAAAAACTGTTTTTT.

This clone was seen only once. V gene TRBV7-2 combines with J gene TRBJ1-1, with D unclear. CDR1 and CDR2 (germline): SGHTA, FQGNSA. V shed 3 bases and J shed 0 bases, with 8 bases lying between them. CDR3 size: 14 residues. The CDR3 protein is CASSFNSLNTEAFF. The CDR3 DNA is TGTGCCAGCAGCTTTAACAGCTTGAACACTGAAGCTTTCTTT.

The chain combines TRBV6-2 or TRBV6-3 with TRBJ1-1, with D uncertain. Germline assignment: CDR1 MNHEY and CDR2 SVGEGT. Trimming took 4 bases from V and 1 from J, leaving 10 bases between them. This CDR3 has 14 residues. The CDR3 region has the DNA TGTGCCAGCAGTTTGGGCAGGCCGAACACTGAAGCTTTCTTT. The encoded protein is CASSLGRPNTEAFF.

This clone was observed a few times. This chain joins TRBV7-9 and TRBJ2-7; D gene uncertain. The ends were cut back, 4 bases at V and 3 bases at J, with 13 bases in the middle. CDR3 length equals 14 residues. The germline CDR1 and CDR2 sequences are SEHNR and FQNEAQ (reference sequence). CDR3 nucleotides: TGTGCCAGCAGCTATATGGGCGTAAACTACGAGCAGTACTTC. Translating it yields CASSYMGVNYEQYF. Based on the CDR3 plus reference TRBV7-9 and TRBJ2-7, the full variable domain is DTGVSQNPRHKITKRGQNVTFRCDPISEHNRLYWYRQTLGQGPEFLTYFQNEAQLEKSRLLSDRFSAERPKGSFSTLEIQRTEQGDSAMYLCASSYMGVNYEQYFGPGTRLTVT.

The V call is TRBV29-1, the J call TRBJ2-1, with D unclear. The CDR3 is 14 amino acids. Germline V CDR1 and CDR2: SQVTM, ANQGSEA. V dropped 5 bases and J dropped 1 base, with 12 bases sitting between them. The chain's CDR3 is CSVREDPSYNEQFF. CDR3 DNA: TGCAGCGTTCGTGAGGACCCATCCTACAATGAGCAGTTCTTC.

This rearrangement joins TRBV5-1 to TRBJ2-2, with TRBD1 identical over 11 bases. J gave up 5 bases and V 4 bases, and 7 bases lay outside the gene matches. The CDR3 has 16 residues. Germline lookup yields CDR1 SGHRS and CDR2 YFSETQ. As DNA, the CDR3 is TGCGCCAGCAGCGTTGGACAGGGGGCGCGGACCGGGGAGCTGTTTTTT. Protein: CASSVGQGARTGELFF.

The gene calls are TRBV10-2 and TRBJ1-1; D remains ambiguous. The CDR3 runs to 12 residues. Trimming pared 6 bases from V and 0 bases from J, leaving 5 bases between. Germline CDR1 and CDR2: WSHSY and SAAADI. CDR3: CASSFMNTEAFF. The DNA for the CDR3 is TGCGCCAGCAGCTTCATGAACACTGAAGCTTTCTTT.

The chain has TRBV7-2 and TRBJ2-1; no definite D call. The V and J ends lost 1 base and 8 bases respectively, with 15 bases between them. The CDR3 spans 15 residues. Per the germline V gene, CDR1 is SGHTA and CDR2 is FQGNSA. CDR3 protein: CASSLESRLFDEQFF. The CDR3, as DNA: TGTGCCAGCAGCTTAGAGTCCCGACTGTTCGATGAGCAGTTCTTC.

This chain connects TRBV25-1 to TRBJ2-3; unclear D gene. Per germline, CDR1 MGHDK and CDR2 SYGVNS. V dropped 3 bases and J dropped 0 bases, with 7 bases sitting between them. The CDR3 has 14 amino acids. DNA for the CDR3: TGTGCCAGCAGTGAGGGGAAAAGCACAGATACGCAGTATTTT. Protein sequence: CASSEGKSTDTQYF.

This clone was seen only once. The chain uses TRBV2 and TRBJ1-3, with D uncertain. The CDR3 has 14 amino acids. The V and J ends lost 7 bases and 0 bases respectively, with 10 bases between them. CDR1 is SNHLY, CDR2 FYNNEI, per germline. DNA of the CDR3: TGTGCCAGCATGGGTTATAACTCTGGAAACACCATATATTTT. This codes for CASMGYNSGNTIYF. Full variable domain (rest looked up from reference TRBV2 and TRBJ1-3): EPEVTQTPSHQVTQMGQEVILRCVPISNHLYFYWYRQILGQKVEFLVSFYNNEISEKSEIFDDQFSVERPDGSNFTLKIRSTKLEDSAMYFCASMGYNSGNTIYFGEGSWLTVV.

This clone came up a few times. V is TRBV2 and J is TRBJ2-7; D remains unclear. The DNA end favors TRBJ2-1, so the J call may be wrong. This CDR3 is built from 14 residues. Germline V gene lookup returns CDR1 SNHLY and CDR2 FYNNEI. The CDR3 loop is CASSEEAEGMGQFF. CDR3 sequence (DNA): TGTGCCAGCAGTGAAGAGGCAGAAGGGATGGGACAGTTCTTC.

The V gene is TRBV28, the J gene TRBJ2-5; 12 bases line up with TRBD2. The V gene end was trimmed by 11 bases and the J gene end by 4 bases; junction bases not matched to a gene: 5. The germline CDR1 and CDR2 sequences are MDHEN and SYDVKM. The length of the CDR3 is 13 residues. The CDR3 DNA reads TGTGCCTCAACTAGCGGGGGGAGAGAGACCCAGTACTTC. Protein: CASTSGGRETQYF.

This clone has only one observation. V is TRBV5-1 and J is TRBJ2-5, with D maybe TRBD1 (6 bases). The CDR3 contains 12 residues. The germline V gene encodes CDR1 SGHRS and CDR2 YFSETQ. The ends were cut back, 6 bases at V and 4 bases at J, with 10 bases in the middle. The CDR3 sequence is CASNTGRETQYF. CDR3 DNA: TGCGCCAGCAATACAGGGCGAGAGACCCAGTACTTC.

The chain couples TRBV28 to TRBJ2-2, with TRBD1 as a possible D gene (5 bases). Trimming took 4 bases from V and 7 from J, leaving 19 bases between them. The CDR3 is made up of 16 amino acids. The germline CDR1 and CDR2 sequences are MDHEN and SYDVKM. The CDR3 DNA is TGTGCCAGCAGTTCCTACGGCGCAGGGCAGTACGGGGAGCTGTTTTTT. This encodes CASSSYGAGQYGELFF.

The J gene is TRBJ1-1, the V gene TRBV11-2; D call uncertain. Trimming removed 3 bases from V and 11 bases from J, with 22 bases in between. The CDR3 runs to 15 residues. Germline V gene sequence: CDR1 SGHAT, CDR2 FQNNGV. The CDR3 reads CASSLPGSGKVYAFF. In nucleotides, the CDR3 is TGTGCCAGCAGCTTGCCCGGGAGCGGGAAGGTGTACGCTTTCTTT.

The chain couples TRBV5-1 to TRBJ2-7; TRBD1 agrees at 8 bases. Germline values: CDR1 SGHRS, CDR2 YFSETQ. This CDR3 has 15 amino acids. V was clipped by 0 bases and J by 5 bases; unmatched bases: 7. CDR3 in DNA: TGCGCCAGCAGCTTGGGCAGGGGGCCGGTAGACGAGCAGTACTTC. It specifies CASSLGRGPVDEQYF.

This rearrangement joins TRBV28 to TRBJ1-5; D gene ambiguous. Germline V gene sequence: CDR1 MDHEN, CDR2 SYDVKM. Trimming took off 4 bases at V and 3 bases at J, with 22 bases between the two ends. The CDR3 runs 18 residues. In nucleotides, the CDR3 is TGTGCCAGCAGTTCTCCCCCTAAGGGAGGGCAGTCCAATCAGCCCCAGCATTTT. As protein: CASSSPPKGGQSNQPQHF. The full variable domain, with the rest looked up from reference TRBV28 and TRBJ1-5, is DVKVTQSSRYLVKRTGEKVFLECVQDMDHENMFWYRQDPGLGLRLIYFSYDVKMKEKGDIPEGYSVSREKKERFSLILESASTNQTSMYLCASSSPPKGGQSNQPQHFGDGTRLSIL.

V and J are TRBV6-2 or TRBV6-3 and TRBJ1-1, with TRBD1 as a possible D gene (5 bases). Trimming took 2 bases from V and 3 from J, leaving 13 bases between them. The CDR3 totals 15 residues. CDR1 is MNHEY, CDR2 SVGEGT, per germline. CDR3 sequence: CASSYVRGLHTEAFF. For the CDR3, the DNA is TGTGCCAGCAGTTACGTTAGGGGTCTTCACACTGAAGCTTTCTTT.

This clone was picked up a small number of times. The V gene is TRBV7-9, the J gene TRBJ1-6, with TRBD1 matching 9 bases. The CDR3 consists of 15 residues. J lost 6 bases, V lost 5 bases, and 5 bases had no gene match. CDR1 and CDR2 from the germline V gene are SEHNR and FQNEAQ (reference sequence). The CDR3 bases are TGTGCCAGCAGCAAGGGGGACAGGGCTAATTCACCCCTCCACTTT. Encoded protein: CASSKGDRANSPLHF.

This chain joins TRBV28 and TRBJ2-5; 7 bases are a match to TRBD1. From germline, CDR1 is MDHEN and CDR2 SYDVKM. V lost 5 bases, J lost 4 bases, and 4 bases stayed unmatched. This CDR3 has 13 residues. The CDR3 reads CASSVRQGETQYF. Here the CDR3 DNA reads TGTGCCAGCAGTGTGAGACAGGGAGAGACCCAGTACTTC.

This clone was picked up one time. DNA of the CDR3: TGTGCCAGCAGTTACCGGGCTAAGCAGTTCTTC. As protein: CASSYRAKQFF. The chain carries TRBV6-5 and TRBJ2-1; no clear D. Germline V CDR1 and CDR2: MNHEY, SVGAGI. This CDR3 contains 11 residues. The V end was cut by 2 bases, the J end by 11 bases, with 7 bases between.